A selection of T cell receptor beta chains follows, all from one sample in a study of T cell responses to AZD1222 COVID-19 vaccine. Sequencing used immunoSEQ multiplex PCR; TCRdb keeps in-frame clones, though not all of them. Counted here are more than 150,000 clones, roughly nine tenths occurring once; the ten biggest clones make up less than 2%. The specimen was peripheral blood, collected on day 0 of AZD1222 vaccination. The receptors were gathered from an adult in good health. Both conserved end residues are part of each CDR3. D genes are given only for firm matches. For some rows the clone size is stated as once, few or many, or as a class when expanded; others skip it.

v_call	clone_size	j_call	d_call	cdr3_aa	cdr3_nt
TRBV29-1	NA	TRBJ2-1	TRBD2	CSVEGLAGVHEQFF	TGCAGCGTTGAAGGACTAGCGGGAGTGCATGAGCAGTTCTTC
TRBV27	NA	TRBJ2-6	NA	CASSLSARANVLTF	TGTGCCAGCAGTTTATCTGCTAGGGCCAACGTCCTGACTTTC
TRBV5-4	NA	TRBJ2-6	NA	CASSLYTGANVLTF	TGTGCCAGCAGCTTGTATACTGGGGCCAACGTCCTGACTTTC
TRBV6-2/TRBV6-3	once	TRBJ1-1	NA	CASSYSGGAEAFF	TGTGCCAGCAGTTACTCTGGGGGAGCTGAAGCTTTCTTT
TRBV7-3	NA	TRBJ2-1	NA	CASSLAARSYNEQFF	TGTGCCAGCAGCTTAGCGGCTCGCTCCTACAATGAGCAGTTCTTC
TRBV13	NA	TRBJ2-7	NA	CASSPRQDPTYEQYF	TGTGCCAGCAGCCCCCGACAGGATCCGACCTACGAGCAGTACTTC
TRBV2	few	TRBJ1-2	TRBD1	CASRGDRDYGYTF	TGTGCCAGCAGGGGAGACAGGGATTATGGCTACACCTTC
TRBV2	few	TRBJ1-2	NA	CASRQEGGNYGYTF	TGTGCCAGCAGGCAAGAGGGGGGTAACTATGGCTACACCTTC
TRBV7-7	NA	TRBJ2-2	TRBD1	CASSSWTGVGELFF	TGTGCCAGCAGCTCCTGGACAGGGGTTGGGGAGCTGTTTTTT
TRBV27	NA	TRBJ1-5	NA	CASSNNLNQPQHF	TGTGCCAGCAGCAATAACTTAAATCAGCCCCAGCATTTT
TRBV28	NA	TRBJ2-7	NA	CVTRGSTYEQYF	TGTGTTACGCGAGGGAGTACCTACGAGCAGTACTTC
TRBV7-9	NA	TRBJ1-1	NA	CASSPTVTNTEAFF	TGTGCCAGCAGCCCGACGGTGACGAACACTGAAGCTTTCTTT
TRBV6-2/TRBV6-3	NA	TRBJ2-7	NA	CASSSSERDAQYF	TGTGCCAGCAGTTCTAGCGAGAGGGACGCGCAGTACTTC
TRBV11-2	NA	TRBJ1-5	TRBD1	CASSPRTGGIGQPQHF	TGTGCCAGCAGCCCCCGGACAGGGGGGATTGGACAGCCCCAGCATTTT
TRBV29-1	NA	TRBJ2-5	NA	CSAGQPQETQYF	TGCAGCGCGGGACAACCCCAAGAGACCCAGTACTTC
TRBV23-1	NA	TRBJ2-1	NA	CASSQWKPTTYNEQFF	TGCGCCAGCAGTCAATGGAAACCTACAACCTACAATGAGCAGTTCTTC
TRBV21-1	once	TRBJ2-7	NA	CASSKNTGLAGGSSYEQYF	TGTGCCAGCAGCAAAAACACGGGACTAGCGGGAGGGTCCTCCTACGAGCAGTACTTC
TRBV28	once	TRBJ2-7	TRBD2	CASISGDSGATYEQYF	TGTGCCAGCATTTCCGGAGATAGCGGGGCTACCTACGAGCAGTACTTC
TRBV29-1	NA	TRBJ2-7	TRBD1	CSVEVRQGRDYEQYF	TGCAGCGTTGAAGTGAGACAGGGGCGGGACTACGAGCAGTACTTC
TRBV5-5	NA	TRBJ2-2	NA	CASSPRGKANTGELFF	TGTGCCAGCAGCCCGCGGGGCAAAGCGAACACCGGGGAGCTGTTTTTT
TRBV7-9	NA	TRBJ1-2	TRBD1	CASSLSGGDGYTF	TGTGCCAGCAGCTTATCAGGGGGCGACGGCTACACCTTC
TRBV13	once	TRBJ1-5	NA	CASSLGFGQPQHF	TGTGCCAGCAGCTTAGGATTTGGTCAGCCCCAGCATTTT
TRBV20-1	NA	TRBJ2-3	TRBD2	CSASPTSGKSDTQYF	TGCAGTGCTAGTCCAACTAGCGGGAAGTCAGATACGCAGTATTTT
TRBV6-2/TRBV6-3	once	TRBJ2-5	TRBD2	CASSQILAGGRETQYF	TGTGCCAGCAGTCAGATACTAGCGGGAGGGCGCGAGACCCAGTACTTC
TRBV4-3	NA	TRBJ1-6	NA	CASSRGLNNSPLHF	TGCGCCAGCTCCCGGGGGCTCAATAATTCACCCCTCCACTTT
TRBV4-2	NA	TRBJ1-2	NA	CASSPGGLIYGYTF	TGTGCCAGCAGCCCCGGGGGCCTAATCTATGGCTACACCTTC
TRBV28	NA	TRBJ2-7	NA	CASSPRPYEQYF	TGTGCCAGCAGCCCTAGGCCCTACGAGCAGTACTTC
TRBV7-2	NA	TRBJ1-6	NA	CASRTSNNSPLHF	TGTGCCAGCCGGACAAGCAATAATTCACCCCTCCACTTT
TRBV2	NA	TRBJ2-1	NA	CASSEAGALEQFF	TGTGCCAGCAGTGAAGCTGGGGCTCTTGAGCAGTTCTTC
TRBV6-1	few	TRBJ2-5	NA	CASSEETSGYETQYF	TGTGCCAGCAGTGAAGAAACCTCTGGTTATGAGACCCAGTACTTC
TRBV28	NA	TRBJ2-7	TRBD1	CASSLYPQGAYEQYF	TGTGCCAGCAGTTTATACCCTCAGGGGGCCTACGAGCAGTACTTC
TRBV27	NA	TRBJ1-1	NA	CASSAKLRMAEAFF	TGTGCCAGCAGTGCCAAATTAAGAATGGCTGAAGCTTTCTTT
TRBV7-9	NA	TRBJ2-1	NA	CASSPTPRSYNEQFF	TGTGCCAGCAGCCCTACTCCTCGCTCCTACAATGAGCAGTTCTTC
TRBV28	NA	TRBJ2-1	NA	CASSLRGFNNEQFF	TGTGCCAGCAGTTTACGCGGGTTCAACAATGAGCAGTTCTTC
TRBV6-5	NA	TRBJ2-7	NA	CASSYLAGRSYEQYF	TGTGCCAGCAGTTACTTGGCAGGGAGGTCCTACGAGCAGTACTTC
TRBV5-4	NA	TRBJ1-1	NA	CASSSRNLGTEAFF	TGTGCCAGCAGCTCAAGAAATCTGGGGACTGAAGCTTTCTTT
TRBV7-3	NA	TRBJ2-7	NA	CASSLIVGWEQYF	TGTGCCAGCAGCTTAATAGTGGGATGGGAACAGTACTTC